This T cell receptor beta chain was profiled in a study of control samples from healthy donors and cancer patients. Assay used: immunoSEQ multiplex PCR; TCRdb lists only in-frame clones, some missing. The table records some 120,000 clones, approximately 95% of them present only once. This clone came up once. This CDR3 is 16 amino acids long. The V gene's germline CDR1 is MRHNA and CDR2 SNTAGT. V dropped 4 bases and J dropped 1 base, with 16 bases sitting between them. Sequencing was done on a sample of blood. V and J are TRBV6-4 and TRBJ2-5; D gene ambiguous. This clonotype was obtained from a man aged 30 to 39 in good health. CDR3 nucleotides: TGTGCCAGCAGTGCCACACTCCGGACGGCCCAAGAGACCCAGTACTTC. Protein product: CASSATLRTAQETQYF.